The clone carrying this T cell receptor beta chain has more than one count but fewer than ten. The antigen remains undetermined. Active moderate-to-severe ophthalmopathy, Clinical Activity Score at least 3, NOSPECS at least 4, under 3 months' duration. Those patients with uncontrolled infection, other autoimmune disease, pregnancy or lactation were excluded. The sample comes from a study of T cells in Graves' hyperthyroidism and ophthalmopathy. Study-wide context: Prior to any treatment, at the point of initial diagnosis, peripheral blood was collected. Findings and limits, study-wide: Ophthalmopathy onset followed model prediction by a median around 6.9 months.

Germline V gene sequence: CDR1 SGHTA, CDR2 FQGTGA. V was shortened by 5 bases and J by 1 base, with 26 bases between the two germline ends. CDR3 length: 19 amino acids. RNA transcripts gave rise to amplified TCR beta CDR3 regions. The TCR CDR3 was amplified in a first-round RT-PCR using the HTBI primer set. From the multiplex PCR reads, TCRdb called clonotypes with MiXCR, one entry per CDR3 protein. The sample lists roughly 500,000 distinct CDR3 sequences; under 25% were seen once. The source material was blood. This TCR was sampled from a woman aged 70-85 years with Graves' ophthalmopathy. This chain uses TRBV7-3 with TRBJ1-1; no clear D. Here the CDR3 reads CASSNTFPGPKNPNTEAFF. The CDR3 nucleotides read TGTGCCAGCAGCAACACCTTTCCGGGTCCCAAAAACCCGAACACTGAAGCTTTCTTT.